The rows below give T cell receptor beta chains drawn from one sample of a study of CXCR3-negative and CXCR3-positive naive CD8 T cells. Following a re-call of the 5' RACE reads, TCRdb has one entry per CDR3 protein and lacks DNA. The listing contains about 92,000 distinct CDR3 sequences. Sample: naive CXCR3- CD8+ T cells from blood. Receptor source: a human donor in good health. Some clones in this sample may be carry-over from other donors' samples. Each CDR3 is given with its conserved first and last residue.

TRBV12-3/TRBV12-4,16,TRBJ2-3,CASSLGSQVLTNTQYF
TRBV19,15,TRBJ1-5,CASSVGKLSNQPQHF
TRBV9,15,TRBJ2-7,CASSVSGFPSYEQYF
TRBV29-1,14,TRBJ2-1,CSVHARDTYNEQFF
TRBV5-1,13,TRBJ2-1,CASSLERYNEQFF
TRBV13,13,TRBJ2-2,CASSFGVNGELFF
TRBV29-1,15,TRBJ2-5,CSVDGKDRAGETQYF
TRBV7-9,15,TRBJ2-7,CASSPAGQESYEQYF
TRBV12-3/TRBV12-4,15,TRBJ2-1,CASRPPGEPYNEQFF
TRBV7-9,16,TRBJ2-2,CASSSDMKANTGELFF
TRBV28,13,TRBJ2-1,CASDRTGTDEQFF
TRBV6-6,16,TRBJ2-2,CASSYLPRGSTGELFF
TRBV30,13,TRBJ1-1,CAWSEEGRTEAFF
TRBV18,14,TRBJ2-5,CASSPGDRQETQYF
TRBV7-9,16,TRBJ1-1,CASSLVTGGDGTEAFF
TRBV12-3/TRBV12-4,13,TRBJ2-7,CASSTGKSYEQYF
TRBV14,17,TRBJ2-2,CASSQDLGRSNTGELFF
TRBV14,13,TRBJ2-5,CASSQPPRETQYF
TRBV28,18,TRBJ2-7,CASSLVQDGGRGTYEQYF
TRBV5-1,12,TRBJ1-2,CASSVDVYGYTF
TRBV4-2,15,TRBJ2-1,CASSQAGTGHNEQFF
TRBV27,15,TRBJ2-7,CASSLAGDSSYEQYF
TRBV21-1,18,TRBJ1-2,CASSTDYPGQGPNYGYTF
TRBV2,13,TRBJ1-5,CARQGSGNQPQHF
TRBV14,17,TRBJ2-1,CASSQEMWGGPYNEQFF
TRBV29-1,13,TRBJ2-7,CSVGLAGAYEQYF
TRBV4-2,14,TRBJ1-2,CASSQEDRVQGYTF
TRBV12-3/TRBV12-4,15,TRBJ2-3,CASSPGLAGSDTQYF
TRBV19,14,TRBJ1-1,CASSEQGTHTEAFF
TRBV7-6,16,TRBJ2-7,CASSPSGGTEPYEQYF
TRBV5-1,18,TRBJ2-7,CASSLELQGAIPPYEQYF
TRBV12-3/TRBV12-4,13,TRBJ2-3,CASSLGNTDTQYF
TRBV29-1,13,TRBJ1-2,CSVPLGGASGYTF
TRBV7-8,14,TRBJ1-5,CASSLGGFNQPQHF
TRBV20-1,13,TRBJ2-5,CSAREDTQETQYF
TRBV20-1,13,TRBJ1-2,CSARIPNDYGYTF
TRBV6-5,12,TRBJ1-3,CASSPSGNTIYF
TRBV5-1,14,TRBJ2-7,CASSLDESPYEQYF
TRBV9,15,TRBJ1-1,CASSVAQGRNTEAFF
TRBV20-1,16,TRBJ1-6,CSASSAADSSLSPLHF
TRBV29-1,11,TRBJ2-7,CSVESGVEQYF
TRBV7-9,14,TRBJ2-3,CASRGRLATDTQYF
TRBV7-2,14,TRBJ2-7,CASSSTGHSYEQYF
TRBV28,15,TRBJ2-4,CASSLNREGKNIQYF
TRBV29-1,12,TRBJ2-1,CSVELGGDEQFF
TRBV28,14,TRBJ2-7,CASSFQGNSYEQYF
TRBV7-3,12,TRBJ2-7,CASSLTGSEQYF
TRBV5-4,16,TRBJ2-3,CASSLASGGGTDTQYF
TRBV15,15,TRBJ2-7,CATSRDWTSSYEQYF